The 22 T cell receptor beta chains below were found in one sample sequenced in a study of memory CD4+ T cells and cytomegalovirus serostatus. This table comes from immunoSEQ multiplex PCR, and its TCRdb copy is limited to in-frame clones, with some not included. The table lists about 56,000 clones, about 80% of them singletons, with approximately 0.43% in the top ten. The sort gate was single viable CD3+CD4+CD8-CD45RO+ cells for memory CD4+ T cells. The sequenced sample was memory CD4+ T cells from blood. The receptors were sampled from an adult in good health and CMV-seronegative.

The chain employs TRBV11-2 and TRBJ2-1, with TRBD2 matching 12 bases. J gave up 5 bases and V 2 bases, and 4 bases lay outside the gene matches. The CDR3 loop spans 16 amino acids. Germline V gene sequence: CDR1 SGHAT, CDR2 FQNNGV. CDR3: CASSLSSSGGDNEQFF. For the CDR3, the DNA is TGTGCCAGCAGCTTATCCTCTAGCGGGGGGGACAATGAGCAGTTCTTC.

The CDR3 loop reads CASSQDRNSPLHF. Here the CDR3 DNA reads TGTGCCAGCTCACAGGACAGGAATTCACCCCTCCACTTT. V is TRBV18 and J is TRBJ1-6, with 7 positions matching TRBD1. This CDR3 spans 13 amino acids. V shed 4 bases and J 7 bases; nucleotides not matched to a gene: 1. CDR1 and CDR2 from the germline V gene are KGHSH and LQKENI.

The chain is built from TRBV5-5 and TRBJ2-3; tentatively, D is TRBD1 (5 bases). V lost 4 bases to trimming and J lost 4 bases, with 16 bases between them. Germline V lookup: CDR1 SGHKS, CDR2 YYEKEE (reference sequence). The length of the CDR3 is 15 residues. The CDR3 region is CASSRARQPSDTQYF. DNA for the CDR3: TGTGCCAGCAGCCGGGCTCGACAGCCCTCAGATACGCAGTATTTT.

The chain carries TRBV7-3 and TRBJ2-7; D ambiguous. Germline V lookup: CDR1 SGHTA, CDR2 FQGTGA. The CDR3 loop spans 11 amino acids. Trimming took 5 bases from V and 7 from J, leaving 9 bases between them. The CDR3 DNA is TGTGCCAGCAGCGGCGGCCTGGAGCAGTACTTC. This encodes CASSGGLEQYF.

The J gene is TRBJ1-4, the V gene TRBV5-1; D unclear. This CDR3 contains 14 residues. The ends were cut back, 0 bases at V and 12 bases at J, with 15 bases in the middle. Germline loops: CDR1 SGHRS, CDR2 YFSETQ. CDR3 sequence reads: CASSLESFGQELFF. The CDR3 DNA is TGCGCCAGCAGCTTGGAATCCTTTGGGCAGGAACTGTTTTTT.

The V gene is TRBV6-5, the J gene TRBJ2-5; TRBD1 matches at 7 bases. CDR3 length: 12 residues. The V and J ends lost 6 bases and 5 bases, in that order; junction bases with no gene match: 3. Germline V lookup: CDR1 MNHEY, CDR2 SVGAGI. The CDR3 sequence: CASRNRGETQYF. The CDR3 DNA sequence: TGTGCCAGCAGGAACAGGGGTGAGACCCAGTACTTC.

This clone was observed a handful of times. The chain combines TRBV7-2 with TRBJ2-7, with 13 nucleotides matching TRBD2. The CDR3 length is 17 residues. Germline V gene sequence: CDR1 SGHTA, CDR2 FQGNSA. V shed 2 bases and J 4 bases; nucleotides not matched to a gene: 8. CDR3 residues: CASSLIGTSGTTYEQYF. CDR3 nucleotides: TGTGCCAGCAGCTTAATCGGGACTAGCGGGACTACGTACGAGCAGTACTTC.

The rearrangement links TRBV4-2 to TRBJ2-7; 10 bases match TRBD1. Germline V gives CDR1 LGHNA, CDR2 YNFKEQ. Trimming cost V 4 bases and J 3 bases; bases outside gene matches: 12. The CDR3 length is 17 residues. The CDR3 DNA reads TGTGCCAGCAGCCTACGGGCGCGGGACAGGGGTTTCTACGAGCAGTACTTC. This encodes CASSLRARDRGFYEQYF.

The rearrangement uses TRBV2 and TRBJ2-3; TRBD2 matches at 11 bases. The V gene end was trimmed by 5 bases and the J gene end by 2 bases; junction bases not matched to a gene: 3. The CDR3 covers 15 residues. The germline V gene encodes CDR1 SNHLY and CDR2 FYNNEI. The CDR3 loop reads CASSSSGGATDTQYF. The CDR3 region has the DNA TGTGCCAGCAGTAGTAGCGGGGGGGCCACAGATACGCAGTATTTT.

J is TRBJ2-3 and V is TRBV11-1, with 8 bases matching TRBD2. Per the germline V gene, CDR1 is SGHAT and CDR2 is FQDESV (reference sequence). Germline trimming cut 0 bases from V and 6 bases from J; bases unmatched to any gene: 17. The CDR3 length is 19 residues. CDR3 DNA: TGTGCCAGCAGCTTAGCGCAGGTAGCGGGGACTGAAAAGGACGATACGCAGTATTTT. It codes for CASSLAQVAGTEKDDTQYF.

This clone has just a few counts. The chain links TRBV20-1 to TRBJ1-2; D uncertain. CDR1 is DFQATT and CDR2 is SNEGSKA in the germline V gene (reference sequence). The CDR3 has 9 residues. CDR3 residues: CRVEGSYTF. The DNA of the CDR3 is TGCAGGGTGGAAGGGAGCTACACCTTC.

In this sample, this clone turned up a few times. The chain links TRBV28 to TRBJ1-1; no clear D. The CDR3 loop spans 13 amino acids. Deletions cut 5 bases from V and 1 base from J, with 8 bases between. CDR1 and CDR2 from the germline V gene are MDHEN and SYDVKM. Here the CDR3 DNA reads TGTGCCAGCAGTACTGCACCGAACACTGAAGCTTTCTTT. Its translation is CASSTAPNTEAFF.

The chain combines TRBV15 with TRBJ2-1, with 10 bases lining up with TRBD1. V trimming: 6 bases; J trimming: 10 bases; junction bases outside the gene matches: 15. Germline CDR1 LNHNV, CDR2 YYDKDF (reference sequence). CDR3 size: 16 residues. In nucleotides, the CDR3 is TGTGCCACCAGAAGCGGGACAGGGGCTTATGGGGGGGAGCAGTTCTTC. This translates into CATRSGTGAYGGEQFF.

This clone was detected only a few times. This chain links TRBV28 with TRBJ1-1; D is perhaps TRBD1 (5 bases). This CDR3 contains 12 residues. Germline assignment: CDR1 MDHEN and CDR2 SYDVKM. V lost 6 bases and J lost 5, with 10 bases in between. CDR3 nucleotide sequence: TGTGCCAGCAGATGGGAGGGGACTGAAGCTTTCTTT. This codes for CASRWEGTEAFF.

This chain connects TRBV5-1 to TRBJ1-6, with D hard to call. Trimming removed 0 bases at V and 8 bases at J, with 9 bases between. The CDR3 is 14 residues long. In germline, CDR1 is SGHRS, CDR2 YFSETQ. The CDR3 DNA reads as TGCGCCAGCAGCTTGGTCGGCAGCTATTCACCCCTCCACTTT. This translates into CASSLVGSYSPLHF.

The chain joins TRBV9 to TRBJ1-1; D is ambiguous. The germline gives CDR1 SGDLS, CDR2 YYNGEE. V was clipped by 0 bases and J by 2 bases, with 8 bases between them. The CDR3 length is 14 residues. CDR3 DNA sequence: TGTGCCAGCAGCGTAGCTGCGGACAACACTGAAGCTTTCTTT. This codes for CASSVAADNTEAFF.

For the CDR3, the DNA is TGTGCCAGCAGCGTAGGATCAGGGAAGTTGAACTATGGCTACACCTTC. This gives the protein CASSVGSGKLNYGYTF. The chain recombines TRBV9 with TRBJ1-2; perhaps TRBD1 as D (5 bases). In germline, CDR1 is SGDLS, CDR2 YYNGEE. V lost 0 bases to trimming and J lost 2 bases, with 14 bases between them. CDR3 length: 16 residues.

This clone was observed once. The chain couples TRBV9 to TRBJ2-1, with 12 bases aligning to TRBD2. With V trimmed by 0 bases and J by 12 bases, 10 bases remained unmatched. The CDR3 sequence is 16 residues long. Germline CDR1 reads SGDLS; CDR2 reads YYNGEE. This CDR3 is CASSVEWTSGATGQFF. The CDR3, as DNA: TGTGCCAGCAGCGTAGAATGGACTAGCGGGGCCACTGGGCAGTTCTTC.

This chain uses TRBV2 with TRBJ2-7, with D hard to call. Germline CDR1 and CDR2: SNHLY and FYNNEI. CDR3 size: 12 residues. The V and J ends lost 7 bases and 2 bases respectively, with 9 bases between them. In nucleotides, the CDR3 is TGTGCCAGCAATGGGGAACCCTACGAGCAGTACTTC. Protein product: CASNGEPYEQYF.

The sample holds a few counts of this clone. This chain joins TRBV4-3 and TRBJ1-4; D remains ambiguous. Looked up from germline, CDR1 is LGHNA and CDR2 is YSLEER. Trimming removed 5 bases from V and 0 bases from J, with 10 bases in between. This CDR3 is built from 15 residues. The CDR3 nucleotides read TGCGCCAGCAGCTACTACCGCTCAACTAATGAAAAACTGTTTTTT. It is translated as CASSYYRSTNEKLFF.

CDR3 bases: TGTGCCACCATGAGGTCACTAGCGGGTTCAACCGGGGAGCTGTTTTTT. It is translated as CATMRSLAGSTGELFF. The chain employs TRBV21-1 and TRBJ2-2; the table calls TRBD2, which could not be checked here. TRBV21-1 is marked as a pseudogene. CDR3 size: 16 residues.

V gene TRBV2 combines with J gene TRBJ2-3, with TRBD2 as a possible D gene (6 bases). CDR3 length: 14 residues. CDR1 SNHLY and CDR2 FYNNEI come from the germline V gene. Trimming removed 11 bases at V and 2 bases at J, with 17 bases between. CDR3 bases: TGTGCCTCCCGAGGAGGGGTTGTCACAGATACGCAGTATTTT. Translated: CASRGGVVTDTQYF. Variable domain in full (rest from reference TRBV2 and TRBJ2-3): EPEVTQTPSHQVTQMGQEVILRCVPISNHLYFYWYRQILGQKVEFLVSFYNNEISEKSEIFDDQFSVERPDGSNFTLKIRSTKLEDSAMYFCASRGGVVTDTQYFGPGTRLTVL.